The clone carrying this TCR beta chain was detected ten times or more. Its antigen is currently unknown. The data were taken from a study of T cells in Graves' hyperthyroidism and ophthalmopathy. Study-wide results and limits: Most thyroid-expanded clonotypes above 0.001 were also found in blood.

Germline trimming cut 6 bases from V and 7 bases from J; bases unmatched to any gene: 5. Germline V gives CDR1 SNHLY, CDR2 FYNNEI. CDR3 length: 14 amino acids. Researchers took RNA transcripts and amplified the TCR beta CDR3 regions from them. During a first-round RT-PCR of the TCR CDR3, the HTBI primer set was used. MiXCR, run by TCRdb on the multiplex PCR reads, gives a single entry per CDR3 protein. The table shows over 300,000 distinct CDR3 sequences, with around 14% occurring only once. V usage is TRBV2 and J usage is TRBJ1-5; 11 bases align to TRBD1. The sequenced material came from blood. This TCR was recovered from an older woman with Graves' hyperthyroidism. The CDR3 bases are TGTGCCAGCAGCCCGGACAGGGGGCGGCAGCCCCAGCATTTT. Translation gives CASSPDRGRQPQHF.